A single sample gave rise to the 12 T cell receptor beta chains below, sequenced in a study of T cell responses to AZD1222 COVID-19 vaccine (dated by TCRdb to about 2021). The sample's time point label, decoded: baseline before first vaccination. The treatment or condition label of this sample denotes: meningococcal conjugate vaccine given as trial control. The library was obtained by the immunoSEQ multiplex PCR assay. Not all clones reach the TCRdb copy of this immuneACCESS table, which keeps in-frame sequences only. Checked studies attribute under half of the gap to unresolved V genes and leave the rest unexplained. In all, the sample holds about 83,000 clones, and around 87% of those were seen once. The ten largest account for approximately 5% of the sample. The sample in question was peripheral blood, obtained on day 0 of MenACWY control vaccination. These receptors came from an adult in good health.

The chain combines TRBV7-6 with TRBJ2-7; unclear D gene. Trimming took off 5 bases at V and 2 bases at J, with 16 bases between the two ends. The germline V gene has CDR1 SGHVS and CDR2 FNYEAQ. The length of the CDR3 is 15 residues. CDR3 bases: TGTGCCAGCAGCCCCTCACCTGGATCCCCCTACGAGCAGTACTTC. It specifies CASSPSPGSPYEQYF.

This chain uses TRBV30 with TRBJ1-2, with D tentatively TRBD1 (6 bases). The CDR3 totals 15 residues. CDR1 and CDR2 from the germline V gene are GTSNPN and SVGIG (reference sequence). CDR3 protein: CAWWGRQGSDYGYTF. The DNA of the CDR3 is TGTGCATGGTGGGGGCGCCAGGGGAGTGACTATGGCTACACCTTC.

V gene TRBV12-3 or TRBV12-4 combines with J gene TRBJ2-7, with D perhaps matching TRBD1 or TRBD2 (5 bases each). Trimming left V 8 bases short and J 2 bases short, with 13 bases between. This CDR3 spans 13 amino acids. CDR3: CASWDRHTYEQYF. CDR3 bases: TGTGCCAGCTGGGACCGTCACACCTACGAGCAGTACTTC.

The chain recombines TRBV11-3 with TRBJ2-1; D gene uncertain. Germline CDR1 SGHNT, CDR2 YENEEA. CDR3 size: 14 residues. The V and J ends lost 4 bases and 12 bases respectively, with 19 bases between them. CDR3 residues: CASSSGPLDPGQFF. In DNA, the CDR3 is TGTGCCAGCAGCTCCGGTCCCTTAGACCCGGGGCAGTTCTTC.

The chain carries TRBV10-3 and TRBJ1-3; 10 bases map to TRBD1. The CDR3 is 14 amino acids. The germline gives CDR1 ENHRY, CDR2 SYGVKD. The V gene end was trimmed by 10 bases and the J gene end by 7 bases; junction bases not matched to a gene: 10. Written as DNA, the CDR3 is TGTGCCACGACCGGGACAGGGGTTCAGAACACCATATATTTT. Its protein is CATTGTGVQNTIYF.

The gene calls are TRBV5-4 and TRBJ1-4; no definite D call. The CDR3 spans 14 residues. Germline-derived CDR1 and CDR2 are SGHNT and YYREEE (reference sequence). Trimming left V 2 bases short and J 2 bases short, with 7 bases between. The CDR3 DNA reads as TGTGCCAGCAGCTTAGATAGTACTAATGAAAAACTGTTTTTT. Protein: CASSLDSTNEKLFF.

This chain connects TRBV28 to TRBJ1-2, with D perhaps matching TRBD1 (5 bases). The germline gives CDR1 MDHEN, CDR2 SYDVKM. The CDR3 is made up of 13 amino acids. V lost 6 bases to trimming and J lost 1 base, with 9 bases between them. This CDR3 is CASRLDNNYGYTF. The CDR3 DNA reads as TGTGCCAGCAGGCTGGACAATAACTATGGCTACACCTTC.

This chain connects TRBV28 to TRBJ1-5; 7 positions match TRBD1. Per the germline V gene, CDR1 is MDHEN and CDR2 is SYDVKM. The CDR3 runs to 15 residues. With 4 bases clipped from V and 6 bases from J, the junction kept 9 bases outside the gene matches. Here the CDR3 reads CASSSPTGAGQPQHF. DNA for the CDR3: TGTGCCAGCAGTTCCCCTACAGGGGCCGGTCAGCCCCAGCATTTT.

The V and J genes are TRBV28 and TRBJ2-3; a weak D match, TRBD1 (6 bases). With 8 bases removed from V and 2 bases from J, the gap between germline ends came to 17 bases. Germline V gene sequence: CDR1 MDHEN, CDR2 SYDVKM. This CDR3 has 15 residues. The CDR3, as DNA: TGTGCCAGCGAGCTACAGGGTCCCTTCACAGATACGCAGTATTTT. Its translation is CASELQGPFTDTQYF.

In this sample, this clone turned up once. The genes are TRBV28 and TRBJ1-2; possibly TRBD1 for D (6 bases). Trimming shortened V by 11 bases and J by 8 bases, and 12 bases separated the two germline ends. The CDR3 loop spans 10 amino acids. CDR1 is MDHEN, CDR2 SYDVKM, per germline. CDR3 amino acids: CASTGAGYTF. CDR3 bases: TGTGCCTCCACGGGGGCCGGCTACACCTTC.

The V and J genes are TRBV19 and TRBJ2-5, with 8 positions matching TRBD2. Per germline, CDR1 LNHDA and CDR2 SQIVND (reference sequence). J lost 4 bases, V lost 3 bases, and 4 bases had no gene match. The CDR3 totals 14 residues. The DNA for the CDR3 is TGTGCCAGTAGTATTCGGGGGGGGTTAGAGACCCAGTACTTC. Protein sequence: CASSIRGGLETQYF.

The rearrangement uses TRBV13 and TRBJ2-7; 10 positions match TRBD2. Germline V gene lookup returns CDR1 PRHDT and CDR2 FYEKMQ (reference sequence). V shed 6 bases and J 3 bases; nucleotides not matched to a gene: 8. This CDR3 has 15 amino acids. In nucleotides, the CDR3 is TGTGCCAGCAGTTTACCGGGACTAGCGAGCTACGAGCAGTACTTC. It is translated as CASSLPGLASYEQYF.